This paragraph covers one T cell receptor (beta chain) sequence. Its antigen remains unidentified. Doses given second, at about 4 or about 12 weeks, were pooled. Clones were sequenced by immunoSEQ multiplex PCR, and TCRdb holds only the in-frame ones, with some missing. The sample contains more than 110,000 clones, about 88% of which appear only once. This entry belongs to a study of T cell responses to AZD1222 COVID-19 vaccine. Study-wide points: Repertoires were obtained solely post-peak T cell response. Of spike-specific TCRs, nearly half reportedly target regions left unmutated in variants.

Unmatched junction bases numbered 6, after V lost 4 bases and J lost 0 bases. The germline V gene has CDR1 SGDLS and CDR2 YYNGEE. The CDR3 totals 16 residues. The chain uses TRBV9 and TRBJ2-2, with 7 bases lining up with TRBD2. Sequencing used peripheral blood, obtained 28 days after the second AZD1222 dose. This TCR came from an adult who received the AZD1222 COVID-19 vaccine. The CDR3 protein is CASSFRGDPNTGELFF. The CDR3 nucleotides read TGTGCCAGCAGCTTCCGGGGGGACCCGAACACCGGGGAGCTGTTTTTT.